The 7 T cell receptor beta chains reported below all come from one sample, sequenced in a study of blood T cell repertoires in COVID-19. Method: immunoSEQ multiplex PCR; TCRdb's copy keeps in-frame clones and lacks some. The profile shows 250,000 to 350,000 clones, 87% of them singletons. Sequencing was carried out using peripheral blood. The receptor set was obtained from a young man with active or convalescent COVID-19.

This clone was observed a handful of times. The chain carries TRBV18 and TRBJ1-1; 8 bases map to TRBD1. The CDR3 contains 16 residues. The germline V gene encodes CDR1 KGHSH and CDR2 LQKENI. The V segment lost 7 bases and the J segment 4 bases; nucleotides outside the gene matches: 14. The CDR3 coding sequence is TGTGCCAGCTACGAATGGACAGGGAGAATTGGCACTGAAGCTTTCTTT. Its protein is CASYEWTGRIGTEAFF.

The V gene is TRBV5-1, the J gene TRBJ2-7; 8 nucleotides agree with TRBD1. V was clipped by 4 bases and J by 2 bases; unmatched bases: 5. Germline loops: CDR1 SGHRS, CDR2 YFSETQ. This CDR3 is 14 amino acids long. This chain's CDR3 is CASSQDRATYEQYF. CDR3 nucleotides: TGCGCCAGCAGCCAGGACAGGGCGACCTACGAGCAGTACTTC.

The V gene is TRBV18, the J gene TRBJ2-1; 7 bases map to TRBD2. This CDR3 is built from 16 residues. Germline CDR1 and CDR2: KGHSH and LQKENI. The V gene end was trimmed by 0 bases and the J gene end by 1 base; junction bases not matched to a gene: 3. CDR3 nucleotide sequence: TGTGCCAGCTCACCACCGGCGGGAGTATCCTACAATGAGCAGTTCTTC. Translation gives CASSPPAGVSYNEQFF. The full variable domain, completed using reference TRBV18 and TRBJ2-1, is NAGVMQNPRHLVRRRGQEARLRCSPMKGHSHVYWYRQLPEEGLKFMVYLQKENIIDESGMPKERFSAEFPKEGPSILRIQQVVRGDSAAYFCASSPPAGVSYNEQFFGPGTRLTVL.

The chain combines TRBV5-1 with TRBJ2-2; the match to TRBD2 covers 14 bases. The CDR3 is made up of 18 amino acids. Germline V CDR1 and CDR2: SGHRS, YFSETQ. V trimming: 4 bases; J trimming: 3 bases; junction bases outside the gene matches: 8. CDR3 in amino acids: CASSAGLAGGSYTGELFF. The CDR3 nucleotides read TGCGCCAGCAGCGCAGGACTAGCGGGAGGCTCATACACCGGGGAGCTGTTTTTT.

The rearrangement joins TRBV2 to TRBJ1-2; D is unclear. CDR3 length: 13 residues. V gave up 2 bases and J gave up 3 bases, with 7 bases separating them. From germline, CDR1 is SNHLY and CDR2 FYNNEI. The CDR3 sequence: CASSESGYYGYTF. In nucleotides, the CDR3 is TGTGCCAGCAGTGAATCGGGGTACTATGGCTACACCTTC.

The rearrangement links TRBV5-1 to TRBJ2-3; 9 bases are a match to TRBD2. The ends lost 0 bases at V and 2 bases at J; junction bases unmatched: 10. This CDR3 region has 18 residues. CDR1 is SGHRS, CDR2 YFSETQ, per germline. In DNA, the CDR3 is TGCGCCAGCAGCTTGGGGCATCTAGCGGGACGGATCACAGATACGCAGTATTTT. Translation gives CASSLGHLAGRITDTQYF. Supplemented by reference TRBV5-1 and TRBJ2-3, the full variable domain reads KAGVTQTPRYLIKTRGQQVTLSCSPISGHRSVSWYQQTPGQGLQFLFEYFSETQRNKGNFPGRFSGRQFSNSRSEMNVSTLELGDSALYLCASSLGHLAGRITDTQYFGPGTRLTVL.

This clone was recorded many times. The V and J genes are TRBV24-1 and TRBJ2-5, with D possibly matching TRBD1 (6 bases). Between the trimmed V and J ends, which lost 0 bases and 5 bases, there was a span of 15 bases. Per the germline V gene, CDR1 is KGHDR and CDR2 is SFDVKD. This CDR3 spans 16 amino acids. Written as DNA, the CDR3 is TGTGCCACCAGTGATTTGGGACTTCCTAGGGGGGAGACCCAGTACTTC. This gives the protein CATSDLGLPRGETQYF.